This TCR beta chain originates from a study of control samples from healthy donors and cancer patients. This clone has a single count. V was pared by 2 bases and J by 1 base, with 12 bases between. The germline V gene has CDR1 SGHKS and CDR2 YYEKEE (reference sequence). The CDR3 is made up of 15 amino acids. The data were produced by immunoSEQ multiplex PCR, yet TCRdb's version contains in-frame clones alone and is incomplete. Counted here are around 170,000 clones, around 88% occurring once; the ten biggest clones make up approximately 4.9%. This chain uses TRBV5-5 with TRBJ2-5; a weak D match, TRBD2 (5 bases). This clonotype originated in a woman aged 25 to 39 in good health. Input material: blood. The CDR3 sequence is CASSFASGVQETQYF. Written as DNA, the CDR3 is TGTGCCAGCAGCTTTGCCAGCGGAGTCCAAGAGACCCAGTACTTC.